This paragraph reports one T cell receptor beta chain. This receptor's antigen is unknown. Per-base qualities were not stored, and no clone one base away is much larger. This specimen comes from a study of blood T cell repertoires in COVID-19 (dated by TCRdb to the early 2020s). About the full investigation: The collaborator samples originated in the United States, Italy and Spain and spanned the acute and convalescent phases of COVID-19. The prospective study material was composed of cDNA or gDNA derived from T cells, B-cell-depleted T cells, or PBMCs. The dataset comprised deeply sampled blood TCRbeta repertoires from subjects exposed to, actively infected with, or recovered from COVID-19. The repertoires were released in a freely available public database meant as a resource for research on the immune response to SARS-CoV-2. Samples came from the ongoing ImmuneRACE study (first 160 participants) plus 1,254 subjects from 6 global collaborators. A de-identified subject ID, COVID-19 status, age in years and sex were almost always included in the sample metadata. HLA class I and class II types, where available, came from metadata supplied by the sample provider rather than from assay-based typing.

TCRbeta CDR3 regions were amplified from genomic DNA using the immunoSEQ Assay, a bias-controlled multiplex PCR. The study's own analysis went as follows. The number of nucleated cells in each sample was estimated from the amplification of reference gene primers within the assay. Sequence reads were collapsed and filtered to measure the absolute abundance of every unique TCRbeta CDR3 rearrangement. For each sample, productive Simpson clonality was calculated by taking the square root of Simpson's diversity index across productive rearrangements. The clones in this table, taken by TCRdb from immuneACCESS, are in-frame only. Not every clone is retained; where verified, under half of the shortfall comes from an unresolved V gene, and the cause of the rest is unknown. Clone size and the V and J calls come from that table; the DNA yielded D and trimming. The sample table lists about 200,000 clones, roughly four fifths of them with a count of one. About 13% of the sample is held by the ten biggest clonotypes.

Samples from volunteer blood donors who had recovered from COVID-19 were contributed by a second Seattle source. Each collaborating institution followed its own protocols to collect whole blood in K2EDTA tubes. Collaborator samples were shipped for TCRbeta analysis as frozen whole blood, isolated PBMCs, or DNA extracted from either sample type. Study-wide findings and limitations: The amount of clinical and demographic metadata varied by source and participant and was provided uncurated.

Measured from the cysteine to the phenylalanine, the CDR3 is 16 residues long. The entry retains the CDR3 DNA only, 48 bases that are in frame from base 1. Sequencing used peripheral blood. This sequence originates from a man aged 45-65 years who had recovered from COVID-19. Here the chain combines TRBV1 and TRBJ2-1; the D call in the table, TRBD2, was not verified against the DNA. TRBV1 is annotated as a pseudogene. Here the CDR3 is given as CTSSPLAGYSYNEQFF. The DNA is as follows: TGCACCAGCAGCCCTTTAGCGGGATATTCGTACAATGAGCAGTTCTTC.